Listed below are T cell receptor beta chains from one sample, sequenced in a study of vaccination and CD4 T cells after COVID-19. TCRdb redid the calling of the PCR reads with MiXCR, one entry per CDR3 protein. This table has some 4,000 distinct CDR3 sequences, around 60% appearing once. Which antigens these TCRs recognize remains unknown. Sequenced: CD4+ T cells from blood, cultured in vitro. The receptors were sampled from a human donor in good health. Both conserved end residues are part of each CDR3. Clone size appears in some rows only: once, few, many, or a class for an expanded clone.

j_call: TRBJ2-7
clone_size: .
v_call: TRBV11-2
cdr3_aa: CASSLVPPGLADSYEQYF

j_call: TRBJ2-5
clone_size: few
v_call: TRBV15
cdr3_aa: CATSRGYETQYF

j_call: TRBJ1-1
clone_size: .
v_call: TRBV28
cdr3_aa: CASAKGALNTEAFF

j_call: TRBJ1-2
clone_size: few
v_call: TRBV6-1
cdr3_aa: CASGQGTGYTF

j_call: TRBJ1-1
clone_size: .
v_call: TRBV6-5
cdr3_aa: CASSSSEGAFF

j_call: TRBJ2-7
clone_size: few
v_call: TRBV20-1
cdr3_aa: CSARRQGVDSYEQYF

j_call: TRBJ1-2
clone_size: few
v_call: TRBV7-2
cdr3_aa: CATLYLGGYTF

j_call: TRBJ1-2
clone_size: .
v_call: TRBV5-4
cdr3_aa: CASSYPGGPEGGYTF

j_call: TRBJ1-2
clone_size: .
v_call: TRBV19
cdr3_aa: CASSILQTVYGYTF

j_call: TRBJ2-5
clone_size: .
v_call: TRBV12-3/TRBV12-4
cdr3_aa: CASSLSPGGRETQYF

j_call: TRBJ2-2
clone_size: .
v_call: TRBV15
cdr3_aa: CATSRDRVGTGELFF

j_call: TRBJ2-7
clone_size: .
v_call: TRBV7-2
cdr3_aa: CASSPRLAGEQYF

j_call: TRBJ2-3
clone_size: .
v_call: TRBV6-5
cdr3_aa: CASSYALSTDTQYF

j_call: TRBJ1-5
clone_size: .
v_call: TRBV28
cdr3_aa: CASSLWPSYQPQHF

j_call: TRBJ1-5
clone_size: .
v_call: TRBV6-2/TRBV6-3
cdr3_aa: CASSKDRGALNQPQHF

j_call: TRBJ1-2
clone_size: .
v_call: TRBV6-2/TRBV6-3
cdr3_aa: CASSHGTGRVYGYTF

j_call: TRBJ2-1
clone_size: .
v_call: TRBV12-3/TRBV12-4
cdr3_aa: CASSLARESYNEQFF

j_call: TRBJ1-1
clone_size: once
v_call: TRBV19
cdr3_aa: CASSIGDTLFSEAFF

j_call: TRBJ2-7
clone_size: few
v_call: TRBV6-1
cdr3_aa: CASSGLRDRVSNEQYF

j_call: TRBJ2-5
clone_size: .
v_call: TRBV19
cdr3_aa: CASSMFGGRFSQETQYF

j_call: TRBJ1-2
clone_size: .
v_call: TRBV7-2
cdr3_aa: CASSPSGGTNYGYTF

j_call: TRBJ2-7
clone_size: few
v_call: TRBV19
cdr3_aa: CASSGTGAVNIFYEQYF